This T cell receptor (beta chain) comes out of a study of blood T cell repertoires in COVID-19 (dated by TCRdb to 2018 to 2021). Describing the broader study: Collaborator samples came from the United States, Italy and Spain and covered acute and convalescent phases of COVID-19. The material from the prospective study consisted of cDNA or gDNA derived from T cells, B-cell-depleted T cells, or PBMCs. Deeply sampled blood TCRbeta repertoires from subjects exposed to, actively infected with, or recovered from COVID-19 were included in the dataset. A freely available public database, intended as a resource for researchers studying the immune response to SARS-CoV-2, is where the repertoires were released. The samples were drawn from the first 160 participants of the ongoing ImmuneRACE study and from 1,254 subjects provided by 6 global collaborators. The sample metadata nearly always contained a de-identified subject ID, COVID-19 status, age in years and sex. Where HLA class I and class II types were available, the types were taken from metadata supplied by the sample provider, not from assay-based typing. The study at large found these results: The amount of clinical and demographic metadata varied by source and participant and was provided uncurated.

One collaborating source in Seattle enrolled patients while the patients were actively infected and followed the patients over time throughout the course of disease. Each collaborating institution followed its own protocols to collect whole blood in K2EDTA tubes. For TCRbeta analysis, collaborators shipped samples in one of three forms: frozen whole blood, isolated PBMCs, or DNA extracted from either of those sample types. In regard to this clone: Its antigen is unknown. Base qualities are missing; no much larger clone stands one base away.

The immunoSEQ Assay, a bias-controlled multiplex PCR, was used to amplify TCRbeta CDR3 regions from genomic DNA. Processing in the source paper ran as follows. The number of nucleated cells in each sample was estimated from the amplification of reference gene primers within the assay. To quantify the absolute abundance of each unique TCRbeta CDR3 rearrangement, sequence reads were collapsed and filtered. For each sample, productive Simpson clonality was calculated as the square root of Simpson's diversity index over productive rearrangements. The immuneACCESS repertoire file appears here via TCRdb, limited to in-frame rearrangements. These files lack a portion of the clones; in checked studies, under half of the deficit traces to unresolved V genes, and the cause of the others is not known. That table furnishes V, J and clone size, whereas the DNA furnished D and trimming. Across this sample there are around 60,000 clones, with over 55% seen only once. The top ten clones comprise more than 4.5% of the sample.

This TCR came from a woman aged 65 to 85 with COVID-19, enrolled during active disease. Input material: peripheral blood.

The bases are TGTGCCAGCAGCGCACTAGTCACAGATACGCAGTATTTT. Its protein is CASSALVTDTQYF. This sequence uses TRBV9 and TRBJ2-3; 5 matching bases give a weak D call of TRBD2. V drops 3 bases and J drops 2 bases, leaving 7 bases in between. The CDR3 has 13 amino acids, counting the end cysteine and phenylalanine. Kept here is only the CDR3 DNA, which spans 39 bases and is read in frame from base 1. The germline V gene specifies SGDLS as CDR1 and YYNGEE as CDR2.